This T cell receptor beta chain was identified in a study of blood T cells in healthy people across ages (dated by TCRdb to between 2014 and 2016). Some background on the complete study: In model experiments, roughly one uniquely barcoded TCR beta cDNA molecule per two T cells was captured by template switching. The study measured age-related changes in TCR beta repertoire diversity using deep sequencing normalized with unique cDNA molecular identifiers. The donors were split into four age groups: young (average around 15 years), middle-aged (around 40), aged (62) and long-lived (roughly 80). To avoid experimental bias, donors of different ages were randomly spread across the sequencing lanes. The study analyzed two additional independent replicas of 1 million unique cDNA reads from the same blood draw for two donors, one aged 18 to 30 and one aged 80 or older.

Systemically healthy Caucasian individuals from Russia, 39 in total and aged roughly 6 to 100 years, were included as donors. Ten milliliters of peripheral blood were drawn from each donor into EDTA-treated Vacutainer tubes. Ficoll-Paque density-gradient centrifugation was used to isolate PBMCs, with at least 6 million per sample. Trizol reagent was used to extract total RNA from PBMCs, with at least 6 micrograms per sample. For every donor, an aliquot of PBMCs went through flow cytometry to measure the percentages of naive CD45RAhigh/CD27high T cells. The paper as a whole reports these results and caveats: There was a strong correlation between observed TCR beta diversity and the percentage of naive T cells measured by flow cytometry. Estimates of total diversity based on one million sequenced T cells were considered lower bounds and underestimates. As age increased, observed TCR beta diversity per million T cells dropped in a roughly linear way, and a significant reduction was already evident by age approximately 40. The long-lived group showed more naive CD4+ T cells, fewer expanded clones and increased TCR diversity than the aged group, suggesting age selection. Bulk unsorted PBMC profiling prevented conclusive comparison of naive and antigen-experienced compartments. Because the CMV infection status of the donors was unknown, age-related changes in expanded clonotypes may potentially have been confounded.

Of note for this clonotype: Its antigen specificity is not known. No much larger clonotype is one base removed from it; base qualities were not supplied.

From the germline V gene (reference sequence), CDR1 is GTSNPN and CDR2 is SVGIG. From cysteine to phenylalanine, the CDR3 is 15 amino acids long. Just CDR3 DNA is preserved here, 45 bases in frame from base 1. The protocol used for the library was 5' RACE. Sequencing took place on an Illumina HiSeq 2500. The second PCR ran for about 6 to 12 cycles and used a J-beta primer mix along with a sample-barcoded 5' primer. A unique molecular identifier was introduced onto each TCR beta cDNA molecule by a template-switch 5' adaptor carrying 12 random nucleotides. Each sample yielded at least 3 million CDR3-containing paired-end reads. First-strand cDNA was synthesized from all RNA with the Mint cDNA synthesis kit, primed by a TRBC-specific oligonucleotide. After uracil-DNA glycosylase treatment, a first 18-cycle PCR used universal primers M1SS and BC2_uni_R on all cDNA. Per the authors' processing: For normalization, 1 million high-quality reads, each with a distinct molecular identifier, were randomly selected from each sample. Instead of being binned into consensus sequences, reads that shared molecular identifiers were thrown out. MiTCR, run with a Q25 quality threshold and the strictest error-elimination algorithm, handled CDR3 identification, clonotype clustering and error correction. A nonparametric unseen species model with Euler transformation was used to estimate a lower bound on total TCR beta diversity. TCRdb reran the public reads through fastp at Q25 and MiXCR, keeping productive beta chains. Each CDR3 protein gets just one entry, which takes the most common genes and DNA from the rows behind it. TCRdb, not the authors, supplied the V and J calls. Counted in this sample were fewer than 800,000 distinct CDR3 sequences; 49% of them appeared once. The ten largest clones add up to 30% to 35% of the sample.

This TCR was sampled from a woman aged 55-69 years in good health. What was sequenced was blood. Recombination linked TRBV30 to TRBJ2-7; TRBD2 might be the D gene, on 7 matching bases. The J call may be mistaken, given a closer DNA end match to TRBJ2-4. For the CDR3, the sequence is CAWSEGGKVENIQYF. Here is the DNA: TGTGCCTGGAGTGAGGGGGGGAAAGTCGAAAACATTCAGTACTTC.